Presented here are 26 T cell receptor beta chains from one specimen sequenced in a study of molecular identifiers for immune sequencing clone quantification. From the PCR reads, TCRdb called clonotypes with MiXCR, one entry per CDR3 protein. The table has 350,000 or so distinct CDR3 sequences, about 22% seen once. Input material: naive CD8+ T cells from blood, with Jurkat cell RNA spiked in. Subset: FACS-sorted CD8+CD4-CCR7+CD45RA+ naive T cells. The source is a human donor in good health. Some libraries in this study had Jurkat cell RNA spiked in.

This clonotype was counted at least ten times. This rearrangement joins TRBV2 to TRBJ1-3; no definite D call. Looked up from germline, CDR1 is SNHLY and CDR2 is FYNNEI. The CDR3 contains 16 residues. V was shortened by 3 bases and J by 0 bases, with 12 bases between the two germline ends. CDR3 in amino acids: CASSDSVGFSGNTIYF. The CDR3 nucleotides are TGTGCCAGCAGTGATAGTGTCGGCTTCTCTGGAAACACCATATATTTT.

Notes on this clonotype: This may arise from a read error, as a much more abundant clone is one base away. The CDR3 reads CASSLEGFGGTRYF. The CDR3 DNA follows: TGTGCCAGCAGCTTAGAAGGGTTCGGGGGGACCCGGTACTTC. The rearrangement uses TRBV11-2 and TRBJ2-5; 7 bases map to TRBD2. Germline V gene sequence: CDR1 SGHAT, CDR2 FQNNGV. The CDR3 length is 14 residues.

At least ten counts were recorded for this clonotype. This chain connects TRBV27 to TRBJ1-4, with 8 positions matching TRBD1. The CDR3 length is 18 residues. The ends lost 6 bases at V and 0 bases at J; junction bases unmatched: 12. From germline, CDR1 is MNHEY and CDR2 SMNVEV (reference sequence). CDR3 loop: CASSPTGDLTATNEKLFF. In DNA form, the CDR3 reads TGTGCCAGCAGCCCGACAGGGGACCTAACTGCAACTAATGAAAAACTGTTTTTT.

This clonotype was counted at least ten times. The rearrangement joins TRBV2 to TRBJ1-5; D gene uncertain. This CDR3 has 14 amino acids. Germline V gives CDR1 SNHLY, CDR2 FYNNEI. Trimming left V 4 bases short and J 1 base short, with 8 bases between. CDR3 sequence: CASSGLDSNQPQHF. As DNA, the CDR3 is TGTGCCAGCAGTGGGTTGGACAGCAATCAGCCCCAGCATTTT.

The chain uses TRBV5-1 and TRBJ2-7; no firm D call. CDR3 length equals 14 residues. Per germline, CDR1 SGHRS and CDR2 YFSETQ. Trimming left V 0 bases short and J 1 base short, with 8 bases between. The CDR3: CASSLVGRSYEQYF. CDR3 sequence (DNA): TGCGCCAGCAGCTTGGTTGGGCGGTCCTACGAGCAGTACTTC.

The V gene is TRBV28, the J gene TRBJ2-5, with D tentatively TRBD1 (6 bases). V was shortened by 8 bases and J by 4 bases, with 14 bases between the two germline ends. The CDR3 is made up of 13 amino acids. The germline V gene has CDR1 MDHEN and CDR2 SYDVKM. The CDR3 is CASRGGWRETQYF. CDR3 DNA: TGTGCCAGCCGAGGGGGTTGGAGAGAGACCCAGTACTTC.

In this sample, this clonotype turned up many times. CDR3 protein: CASSPQQGALDEQYF. DNA of the CDR3: TGTGCCAGCAGCCCACAACAGGGGGCGCTGGATGAGCAGTACTTC. The chain employs TRBV4-2 and TRBJ2-7, with TRBD1 matching 9 bases. V shed 4 bases and J 7 bases; nucleotides not matched to a gene: 11. Germline V gene lookup returns CDR1 LGHNA and CDR2 YNFKEQ. The CDR3 extends over 15 amino acids.

This clonotype was detected many times. The gene calls are TRBV5-5 and TRBJ2-2; 8 positions match TRBD2. The germline V gene encodes CDR1 SGHKS and CDR2 YYEKEE (reference sequence). The CDR3 length is 14 residues. V trimming: 5 bases; J trimming: 7 bases; junction bases outside the gene matches: 7. The CDR3 DNA sequence: TGTGCCAGCAGTACGGGAGGGCCAGTCGGGGAGCTGTTTTTT. Translating gives CASSTGGPVGELFF.

This clonotype was counted many times. The chain links TRBV5-4 to TRBJ2-7; D gene uncertain. Germline V gene data show CDR1 as SGHNT and CDR2 as YYREEE (reference sequence). The germline V and J ends were trimmed by 4 bases and 4 bases, with 15 bases remaining between them. The CDR3 length is 14 residues. The CDR3 sequence: CASSLDGKLYEQYF. The DNA for the CDR3 is TGTGCCAGCAGCCTGGATGGCAAACTGTACGAGCAGTACTTC.

This clonotype has ten or more counts. The chain carries TRBV5-6 and TRBJ2-5; D is unresolved. The length of the CDR3 is 15 residues. V gave up 4 bases and J gave up 3 bases, with 16 bases separating them. Germline CDR1 SGHDT, CDR2 YYEEEE. CDR3 protein: CASSLAQTIEETQYF. The CDR3 nucleotides read TGTGCCAGCAGCCTGGCGCAGACGATTGAAGAGACCCAGTACTTC.

At least ten counts were recorded for this clonotype. CDR3 residues: CASSPSAGGFTDTQYF. The DNA for the CDR3 is TGTGCCAGCAGCCCTTCAGCGGGAGGGTTCACAGATACGCAGTATTTT. The chain links TRBV7-6 to TRBJ2-3, with 10 positions matching TRBD2. The V gene's germline CDR1 is SGHVS and CDR2 FNYEAQ. V lost 5 bases and J lost 2; bases outside the gene matches: 7. The CDR3 is 16 residues long.

The rearrangement uses TRBV20-1 and TRBJ2-7, with TRBD1 matching over 8 bases. This CDR3 is built from 15 residues. The V segment lost 0 bases and the J segment 3 bases; nucleotides outside the gene matches: 7. Germline CDR1 and CDR2: DFQATT and SNEGSKA (reference sequence). CDR3: CSARDLRGLDYEQYV. The CDR3 region has the DNA TGCAGTGCTAGAGATCTCAGGGGGCTGGACTACGAGCAGTACGTC.

Worth noting for this clonotype: A clone one base away is much larger, so this may be a read error. This rearrangement joins TRBV5-1 to TRBJ2-5; weak D call: TRBD1 (5 bases). Germline V lookup: CDR1 SGHRS, CDR2 YFSETQ. CDR3 length equals 17 residues. Here the CDR3 DNA reads TGCGCCAACAGCTCTCAAAGGGGCAGGGCGTACCAAGAGACCCAGTACTTC. It specifies CANSSQRGRAYQETQYF.

A note on this clonotype: This clone may be a read error of a much larger clone one base away. As the CDR3 is not closed by the conserved phenylalanine or tryptophan, this likely results from a read error. Here the CDR3 reads CASSASTGNEQYL. Written as DNA, the CDR3 is TGTGCCAGTAGTGCTAGCACAGGGAACGAGCAGTACCTC. The chain employs TRBV19 and TRBJ2-7; D possibly corresponds to TRBD1 (6 bases). V lost 5 bases to trimming and J lost 5 bases, with 13 bases between them. The CDR3 length is 13 residues. The germline gives CDR1 LNHDA, CDR2 SQIVND (reference sequence).

The table lists this clonotype with many counts. The gene calls are TRBV2 and TRBJ2-4; TRBD2 aligns across 13 bases. V shed 3 bases, J shed 6 bases, and the junction held 14 bases outside the gene matches. CDR3 length equals 19 residues. Germline CDR1 and CDR2: SNHLY and FYNNEI. The CDR3 reads CASSDVSGGLAGPRNIQYF. The CDR3 DNA sequence: TGTGCCAGCAGTGACGTTTCAGGGGGACTAGCGGGGCCTCGAAACATTCAGTACTTC.

To note about this clonotype: A read error may explain this, as a much larger clone is one base away. The gene calls are TRBV3-1 and TRBJ2-2; maybe TRBD2 (6 bases). CDR3 size: 14 residues. Germline CDR1 is LGHDT and CDR2 is YNNKEL (reference sequence). CDR3 loop: CASSQDVDTGGLFF. CDR3 nucleotide sequence: TGTGCCAGCAGCCAAGACGTTGACACCGGGGGGCTGTTTTTT.

This clonotype occurred many times. V is TRBV2 and J is TRBJ1-2; no definite D call. The V and J ends lost 2 bases and 0 bases respectively, with 4 bases between them. The CDR3 has 13 residues. Germline-derived CDR1 and CDR2 are SNHLY and FYNNEI. CDR3 DNA: TGTGCCAGCAGTGAAACGACTAACTATGGCTACACCTTC. Its translation is CASSETTNYGYTF.

V gene TRBV11-3 combines with J gene TRBJ2-1; D assignment may be TRBD1 or TRBD2 (5 bases each). V dropped 4 bases and J dropped 7 bases, with 17 bases sitting between them. The germline gives CDR1 SGHNT, CDR2 YENEEA. The CDR3 sequence is 15 residues long. CDR3: CASSSSWGIDNEQFF. CDR3 sequence (DNA): TGTGCCAGCAGCTCATCTTGGGGGATCGATAATGAGCAGTTCTTC. The full variable domain, in which reference TRBV11-3 and TRBJ2-1 provide the parts outside the CDR3, is EAGVVQSPRYKIIEKKQPVAFWCNPISGHNTLYWYLQNLGQGPELLIRYENEEAVDDSQLPKDRFSAERLKGVDSTLKIQPAELGDSAVYLCASSSSWGIDNEQFFGPGTRLTVL.

This clonotype was seen many times. The chain uses TRBV7-2 and TRBJ1-6; D unclear. CDR1 is SGHTA and CDR2 is FQGNSA in the germline V gene. The CDR3 is made up of 15 amino acids. V was shortened by 3 bases and J by 6 bases, with 12 bases between the two germline ends. The CDR3 nucleotides read TGTGCCAGCAGCTTGGGGTGGGGAGTTAATTCACCCCTCCACTTT. The encoded protein is CASSLGWGVNSPLHF.

This clonotype was detected a few times. This CDR3 fails to terminate in the conserved phenylalanine or tryptophan, so it likely reflects a read error. This CDR3 reads CASTQGETQYS. CDR3 coding DNA: TGTGCCAGCACTCAGGGGGAGACCCAGTACTCC. This rearrangement joins TRBV25-1 to TRBJ2-5; weak D call: TRBD1 (6 bases). The CDR3 spans 11 residues. V lost 7 bases and J lost 5, with 8 bases in between. Germline CDR1 is MGHDK and CDR2 is SYGVNS.

Points on this clonotype: A single base separates this from a much larger clone, so it may be a read error. V usage is TRBV6-1 and J usage is TRBJ2-3, with a weak D call TRBD2 (7 bases). The CDR3 is made up of 16 amino acids. CDR1 and CDR2 from the germline V gene are MNHNS and SASEGT. The CDR3: CAGSELEGGITDTQYF. DNA for the CDR3: TGTGCCGGCAGTGAATTGGAGGGGGGGATCACAGATACGCAGTATTTT.

This clonotype occurred many times. The V and J genes are TRBV29-1 and TRBJ2-5; possibly TRBD1 or TRBD2 for D (5 bases each). Trimming shortened V by 6 bases and J by 0 bases, and 14 bases separated the two germline ends. The germline V gene has CDR1 SQVTM and CDR2 ANQGSEA. CDR3 length equals 14 residues. CDR3 in amino acids: CSVGGPGHQETQYF. The DNA for the CDR3 is TGCAGCGTGGGCGGTCCGGGACACCAAGAGACCCAGTACTTC.

This clonotype turned up a few times. The chain couples TRBV27 to TRBJ2-2; 9 bases fit TRBD2. The CDR3 is made up of 16 amino acids. J was trimmed by 0 bases and V by 7 bases; bases with no gene match: 6. Germline V gene lookup returns CDR1 MNHEY and CDR2 SMNVEV (reference sequence). CDR3 amino acids: CASNLRLAANTGELFF. CDR3 DNA: TGTGCCAGCAACCTAAGACTAGCGGCGAACACCGGGGAGCTGTTTTTT.

This clonotype was observed many times. The V gene is TRBV6-2 or TRBV6-3, the J gene TRBJ2-5, with TRBD1 identical over 9 bases. V lost 0 bases to trimming and J lost 0 bases; unmatched junction nucleotides: 5. The CDR3 sequence is 17 residues long. Looked up from germline, CDR1 is MNHEY and CDR2 is SVGEGT. CDR3 sequence reads: CASSYSPRDRDQETQYF. The CDR3 nucleotides read TGTGCCAGCAGTTACTCGCCTAGGGACAGGGACCAAGAGACCCAGTACTTC.

This clonotype was seen repeatedly, ten times or more. The genes are TRBV15 and TRBJ1-4; D gene unclear. Between the trimmed V and J ends, which lost 4 bases and 0 bases, there was a span of 21 bases. The CDR3 is 19 residues long. Germline CDR1 and CDR2: LNHNV and YYDKDF (reference sequence). The CDR3 reads CATSTPLEIYSATNEKLFF. The CDR3 region has the DNA TGTGCCACCAGCACACCCTTAGAGATTTACAGTGCAACTAATGAAAAACTGTTTTTT. Filled out from reference TRBV15 and TRBJ1-4, the complete variable domain reads DAMVIQNPRYQVTQFGKPVTLSCSQTLNHNVMYWYQQKSSQAPKLLFHYYDKDFNNEADTPDNFQSRRPNTSFCFLDIRSPGLGDTAMYLCATSTPLEIYSATNEKLFFGSGTQLSVL.

This clonotype has a count of ten or more. Here the CDR3 DNA reads TGTGCCAGCAGCCAGGGGCCGTTCGAACTGTTTTTT. Encoded protein: CASSQGPFELFF. V usage is TRBV7-9 and J usage is TRBJ1-4; D may be TRBD1 (6 bases). Per the germline V gene, CDR1 is SEHNR and CDR2 is FQNEAQ (reference sequence). Trimming shortened V by 5 bases and J by 12 bases, and 13 bases separated the two germline ends. The CDR3 spans 12 residues.